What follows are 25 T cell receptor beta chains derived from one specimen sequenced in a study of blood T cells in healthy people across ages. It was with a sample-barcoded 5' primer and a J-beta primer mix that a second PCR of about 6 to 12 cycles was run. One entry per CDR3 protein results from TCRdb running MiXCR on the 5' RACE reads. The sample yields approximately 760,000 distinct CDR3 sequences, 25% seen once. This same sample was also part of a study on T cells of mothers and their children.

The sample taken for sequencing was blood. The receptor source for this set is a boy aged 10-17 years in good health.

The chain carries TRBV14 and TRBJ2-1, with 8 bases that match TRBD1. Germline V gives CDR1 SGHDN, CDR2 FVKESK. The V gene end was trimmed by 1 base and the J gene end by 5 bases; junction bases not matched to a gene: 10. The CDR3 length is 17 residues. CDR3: CASSQVVYRQGNNEQFF. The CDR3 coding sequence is TGTGCCAGCAGCCAAGTAGTATACAGACAGGGGAACAATGAGCAGTTCTTC.

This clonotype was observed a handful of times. CDR3 bases: TGTGCCAGCAGTGAATCAGGGGCTGGAAACACCATATATTTT. This sequence encodes CASSESGAGNTIYF. The V call is TRBV25-1, the J call TRBJ1-3; D possibly corresponds to TRBD1 (6 bases). The germline gives CDR1 MGHDK, CDR2 SYGVNS. Trimming left V 1 base short and J 2 bases short, with 6 bases between. CDR3 length equals 14 residues.

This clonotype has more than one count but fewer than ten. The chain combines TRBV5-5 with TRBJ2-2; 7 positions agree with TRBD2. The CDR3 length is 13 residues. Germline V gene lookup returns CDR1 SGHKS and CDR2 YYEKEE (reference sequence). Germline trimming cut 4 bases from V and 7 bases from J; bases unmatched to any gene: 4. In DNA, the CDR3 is TGTGCCAGCAGCCCACCGGGGGGCGGGGAGCTGTTTTTT. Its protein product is CASSPPGGGELFF.

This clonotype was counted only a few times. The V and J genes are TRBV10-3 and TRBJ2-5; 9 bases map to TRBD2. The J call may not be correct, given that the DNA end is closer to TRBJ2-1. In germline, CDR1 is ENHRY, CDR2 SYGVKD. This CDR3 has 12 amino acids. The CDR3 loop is CAIAAGGFEQFF. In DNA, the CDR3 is TGTGCCATCGCAGCGGGAGGCTTCGAGCAGTTCTTC.

This chain's CDR3 is CASSSFPGLSPNEQFF. The DNA of the CDR3 is TGTGCCAGCAGCTCGTTCCCGGGACTTAGCCCCAATGAGCAGTTCTTC. The V and J genes are TRBV7-3 and TRBJ2-5; weak D call: TRBD2 (6 bases). The J call is uncertain, as TRBJ2-1 better fits the DNA end. This CDR3 region has 16 residues. Germline V gives CDR1 SGHTA, CDR2 FQGTGA.

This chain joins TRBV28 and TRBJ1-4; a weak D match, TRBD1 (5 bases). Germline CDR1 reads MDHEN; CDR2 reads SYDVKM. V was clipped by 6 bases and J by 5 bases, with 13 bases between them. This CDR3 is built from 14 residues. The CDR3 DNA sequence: TGTGCCAGCAGCTACCGGGACTCGAATGAAAAACTGTTTTTT. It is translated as CASSYRDSNEKLFF.

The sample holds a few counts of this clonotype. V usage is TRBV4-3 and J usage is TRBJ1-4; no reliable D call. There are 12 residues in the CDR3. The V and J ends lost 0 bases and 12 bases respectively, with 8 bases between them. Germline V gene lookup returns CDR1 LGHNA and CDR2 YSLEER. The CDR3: CASSQDQRELFF. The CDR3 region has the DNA TGCGCCAGCAGCCAAGATCAACGGGAACTGTTTTTT.

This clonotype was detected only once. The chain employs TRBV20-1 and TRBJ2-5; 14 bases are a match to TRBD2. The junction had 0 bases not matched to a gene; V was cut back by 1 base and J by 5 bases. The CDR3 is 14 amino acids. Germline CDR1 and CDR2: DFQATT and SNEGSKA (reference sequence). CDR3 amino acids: CSARGLAGGETQYF. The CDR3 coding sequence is TGCAGTGCTAGAGGACTAGCGGGAGGGGAGACCCAGTACTTC.

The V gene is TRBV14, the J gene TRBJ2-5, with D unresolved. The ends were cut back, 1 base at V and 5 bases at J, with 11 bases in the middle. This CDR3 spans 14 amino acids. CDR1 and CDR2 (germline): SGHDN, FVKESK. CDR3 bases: TGTGCCAGCAGCCAAGGGGTGTTCATGGAGACCCAGTACTTC. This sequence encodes CASSQGVFMETQYF.

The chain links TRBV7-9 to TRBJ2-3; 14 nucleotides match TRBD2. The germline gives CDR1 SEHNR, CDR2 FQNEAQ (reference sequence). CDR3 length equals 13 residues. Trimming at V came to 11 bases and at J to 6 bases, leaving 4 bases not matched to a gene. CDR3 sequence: CAGLAGGADTQYF. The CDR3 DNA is TGTGCCGGACTAGCGGGGGGCGCGGATACGCAGTATTTT.

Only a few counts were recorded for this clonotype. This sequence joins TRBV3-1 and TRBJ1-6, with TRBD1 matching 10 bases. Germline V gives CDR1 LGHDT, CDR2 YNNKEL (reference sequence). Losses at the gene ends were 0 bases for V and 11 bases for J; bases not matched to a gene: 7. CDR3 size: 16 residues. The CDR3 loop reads CASSQDGQGESTPLHF. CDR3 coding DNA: TGTGCCAGCAGCCAAGATGGACAGGGGGAATCTACACCCCTCCACTTT.

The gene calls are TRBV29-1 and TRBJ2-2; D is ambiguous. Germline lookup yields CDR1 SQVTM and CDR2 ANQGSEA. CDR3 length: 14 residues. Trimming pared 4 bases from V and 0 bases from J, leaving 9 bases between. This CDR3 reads CSVVGSSNTGELFF. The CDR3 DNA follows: TGCAGCGTTGTAGGCAGTTCGAACACCGGGGAGCTGTTTTTT.

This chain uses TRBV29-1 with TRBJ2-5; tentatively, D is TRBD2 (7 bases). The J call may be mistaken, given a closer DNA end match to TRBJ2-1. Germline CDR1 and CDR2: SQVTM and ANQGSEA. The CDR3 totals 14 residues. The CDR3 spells CSVDFSGGRPEQFF. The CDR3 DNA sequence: TGCAGCGTTGATTTTTCGGGGGGCCGACCTGAACAGTTCTTC.

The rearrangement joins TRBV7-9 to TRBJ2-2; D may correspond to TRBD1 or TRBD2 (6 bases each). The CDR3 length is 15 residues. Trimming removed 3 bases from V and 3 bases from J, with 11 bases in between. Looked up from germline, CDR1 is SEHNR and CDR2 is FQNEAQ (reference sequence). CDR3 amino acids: CASSFGGQDTGELFF. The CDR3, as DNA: TGTGCCAGCAGCTTTGGGGGGCAGGACACCGGGGAGCTGTTTTTT.

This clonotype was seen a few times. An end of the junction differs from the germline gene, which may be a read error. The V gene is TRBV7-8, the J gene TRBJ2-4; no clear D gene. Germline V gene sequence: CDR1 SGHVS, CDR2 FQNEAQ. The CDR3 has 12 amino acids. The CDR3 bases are TGTGCCAGCAGCGGGGAAAAAAACGTTCAGTACTTC. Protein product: CASSGEKNVQYF.

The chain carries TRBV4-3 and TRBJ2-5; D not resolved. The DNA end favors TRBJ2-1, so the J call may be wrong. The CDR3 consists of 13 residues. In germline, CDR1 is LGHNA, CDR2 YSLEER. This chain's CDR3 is CASSQDKWDEQFF. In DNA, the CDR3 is TGCGCCAGCAGCCAAGATAAGTGGGATGAGCAGTTCTTC.

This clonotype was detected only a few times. The CDR3 DNA follows: TGTGCCAGCAGCGTGCAGGGGCCCACGAGCTCTGGGGCCAACGTCCTGACTTTC. Its translation: CASSVQGPTSSGANVLTF. The chain recombines TRBV9 with TRBJ2-6, with D tentatively TRBD1 (6 bases). V was cut by 2 bases and J by 0 bases, with 15 bases left in between. This CDR3 spans 18 amino acids. CDR1 and CDR2 (germline): SGDLS, YYNGEE.

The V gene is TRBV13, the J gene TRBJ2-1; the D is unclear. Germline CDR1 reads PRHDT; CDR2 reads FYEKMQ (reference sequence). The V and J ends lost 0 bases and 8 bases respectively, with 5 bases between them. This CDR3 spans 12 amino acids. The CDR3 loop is CASSLGRYEQFF. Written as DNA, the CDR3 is TGTGCCAGCAGCTTAGGGAGGTATGAGCAGTTCTTC.

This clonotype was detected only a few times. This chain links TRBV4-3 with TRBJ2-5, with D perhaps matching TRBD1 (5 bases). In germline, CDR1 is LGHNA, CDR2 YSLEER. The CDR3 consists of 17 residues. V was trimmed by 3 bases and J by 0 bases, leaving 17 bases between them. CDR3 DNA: TGCGCCAGCAGCCAGGGCCAAACCGCAGGGTACCAAGAGACCCAGTACTTC. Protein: CASSQGQTAGYQETQYF.

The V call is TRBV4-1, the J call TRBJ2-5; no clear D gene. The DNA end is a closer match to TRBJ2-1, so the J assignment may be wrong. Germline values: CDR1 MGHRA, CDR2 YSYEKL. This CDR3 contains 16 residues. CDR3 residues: CASSQVALNLLGEQFF. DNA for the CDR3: TGCGCCAGCAGCCAAGTTGCGTTAAATTTGTTGGGTGAGCAGTTCTTC.

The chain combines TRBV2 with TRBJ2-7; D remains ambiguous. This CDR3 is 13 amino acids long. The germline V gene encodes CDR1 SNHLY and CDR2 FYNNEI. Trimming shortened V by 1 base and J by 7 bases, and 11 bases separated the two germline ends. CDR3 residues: CASSEENGGEQYF. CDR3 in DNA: TGTGCCAGCAGTGAAGAGAACGGCGGAGAGCAGTACTTC.

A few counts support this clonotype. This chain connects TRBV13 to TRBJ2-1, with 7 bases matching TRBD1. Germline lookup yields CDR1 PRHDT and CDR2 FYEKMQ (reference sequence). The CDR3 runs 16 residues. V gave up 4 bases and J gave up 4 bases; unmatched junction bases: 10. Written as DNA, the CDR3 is TGTGCCAGCAGCTCTAAGAGGGGGCCCACGTACAATGAGCAGTTCTTC. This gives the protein CASSSKRGPTYNEQFF.

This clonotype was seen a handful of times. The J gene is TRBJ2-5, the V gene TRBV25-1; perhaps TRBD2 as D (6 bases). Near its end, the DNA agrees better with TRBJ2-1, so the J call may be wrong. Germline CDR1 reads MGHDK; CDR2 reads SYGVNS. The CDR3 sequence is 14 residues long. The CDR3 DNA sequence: TGTGCCAGCAGTCGAACCGGGGGAACCAATGAGCAGTTCTTC. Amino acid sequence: CASSRTGGTNEQFF.

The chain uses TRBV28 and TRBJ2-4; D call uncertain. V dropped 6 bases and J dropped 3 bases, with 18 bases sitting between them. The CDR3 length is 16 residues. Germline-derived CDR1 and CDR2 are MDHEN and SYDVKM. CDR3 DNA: TGTGCCAGCAGACCCCGACAAGGGTTGTACAAAAACATTCAGTACTTC. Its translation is CASRPRQGLYKNIQYF.

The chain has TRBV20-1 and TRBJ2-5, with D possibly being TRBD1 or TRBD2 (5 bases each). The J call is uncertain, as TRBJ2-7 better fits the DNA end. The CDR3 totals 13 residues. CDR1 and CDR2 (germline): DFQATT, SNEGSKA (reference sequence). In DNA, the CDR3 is TGCAGTGCCGGACGGACGGGGCGGGACGAGCAGTACTTC. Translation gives CSAGRTGRDEQYF.